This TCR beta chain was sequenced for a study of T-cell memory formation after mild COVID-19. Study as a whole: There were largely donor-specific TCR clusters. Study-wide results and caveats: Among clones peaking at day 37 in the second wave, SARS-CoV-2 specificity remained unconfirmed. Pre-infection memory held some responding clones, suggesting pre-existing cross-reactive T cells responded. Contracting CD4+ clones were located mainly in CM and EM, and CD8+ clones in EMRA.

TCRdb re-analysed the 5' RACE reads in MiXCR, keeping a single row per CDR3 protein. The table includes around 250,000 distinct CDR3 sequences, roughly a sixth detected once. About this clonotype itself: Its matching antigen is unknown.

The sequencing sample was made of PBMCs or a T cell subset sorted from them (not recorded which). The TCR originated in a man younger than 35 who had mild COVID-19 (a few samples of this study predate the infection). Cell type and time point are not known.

CDR3 DNA: TGCGCCAGCAGTCCCAACGAACCCAGAAGCTATGGCTACACCTTC. Translation: CASSPNEPRSYGYTF. The V call is TRBV5-1, the J call TRBJ1-2; D call uncertain. Trimming stripped 5 bases from V and 4 bases from J, with 18 bases between. Germline V gene data show CDR1 as SGHRS and CDR2 as YFSETQ. This CDR3 region has 15 residues.